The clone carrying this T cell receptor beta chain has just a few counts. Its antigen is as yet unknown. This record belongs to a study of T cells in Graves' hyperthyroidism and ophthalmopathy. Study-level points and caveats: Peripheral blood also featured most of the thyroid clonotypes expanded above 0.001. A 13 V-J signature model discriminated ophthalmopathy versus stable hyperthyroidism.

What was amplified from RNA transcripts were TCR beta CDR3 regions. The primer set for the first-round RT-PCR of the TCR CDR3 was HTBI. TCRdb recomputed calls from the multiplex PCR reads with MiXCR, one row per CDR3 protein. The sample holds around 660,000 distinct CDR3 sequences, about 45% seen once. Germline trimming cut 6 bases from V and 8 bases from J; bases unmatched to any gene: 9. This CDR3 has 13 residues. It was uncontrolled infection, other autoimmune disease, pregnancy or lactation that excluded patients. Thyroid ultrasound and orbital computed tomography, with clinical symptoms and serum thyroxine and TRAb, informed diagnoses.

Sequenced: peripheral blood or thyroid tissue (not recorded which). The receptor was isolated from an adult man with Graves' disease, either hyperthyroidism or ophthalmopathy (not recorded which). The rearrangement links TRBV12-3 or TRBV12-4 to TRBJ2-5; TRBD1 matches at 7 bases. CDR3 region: CASSQGTATTQYF. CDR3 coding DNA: TGTGCCAGCAGCCAGGGGACAGCTACAACCCAGTACTTC.